This T cell receptor (beta chain) was sequenced during a study of neoadjuvant anti-PD-1 for oral cavity cancer. The wider study: Non-progressing patients received a fourth nivolumab dose near day 43, then surgery on days 50-56.

Findings and limits, study-wide: PBMC Gini-index clonality exceeded responders' in non-responders post-nivolumab. Treg/Th17 ratio rose with pretreatment blood and fell with post-treatment tumor TCRbeta clonality.

V was pared by 5 bases and J by 6 bases, with 7 bases between. CDR3 size: 11 residues. Germline CDR1 and CDR2: WNHNN and SYGVQD (reference sequence). A word on this clone: Its antigen is currently unknown.

Generated by immunoSEQ multiplex PCR, the TCRdb table keeps only in-frame clones and is missing some. Among roughly 14,000 clones listed, roughly 70% were seen once. These oral cavity squamous cell carcinomas were HPV-negative and locally advanced. The gene calls are TRBV10-1 and TRBJ1-1, with D possibly being TRBD1 (5 bases). The material was PBMCs, obtained before nivolumab (anti-PD-1) treatment. The sequence was obtained from a person aged 40 to 85 with oral cavity squamous cell carcinoma. In nucleotides, the CDR3 is TGCGCCAGCAGTCGGGACTCTGAAGCTTTCTTT. Its protein product is CASSRDSEAFF.